The clone carrying this T cell receptor (beta chain) occurred a few times. Its antigen is as yet unknown. The sample is drawn from a study of T cells after yellow fever vaccination. Study background: SMART-Seq v4 Ultra Low Input prepared libraries from low-cell fractions.

Trimming removed 6 bases from V and 5 bases from J; junction bases left unmatched: 12. The CDR3 has 16 residues. As TCR cDNA was made by 5'RACE template switching, a universal primer site and UMIs were added. TCRdb redid the calling of the 5' RACE reads with MiXCR, one entry per CDR3 protein. The repertoire holds some 260,000 distinct CDR3 sequences, with roughly 5% as singletons. Whole-study findings and limits: In post-booster samples, most primary-vaccination clones reappeared (just under 97% CD4, roughly 90% CD8).

The receptor was derived from a man aged 18 to 29 who received the YFV17D yellow fever vaccine. This specimen consisted of CD4+ T cells sorted from PBMCs, obtained on the day of the yellow fever booster vaccination. J is TRBJ1-4 and V is TRBV12-3 or TRBV12-4, with 7 nucleotides matching TRBD1. This CDR3 reads CASRAYRRGRNEKLFF. Written as DNA, the CDR3 is TGTGCCAGCAGGGCTTATCGGAGGGGGCGGAATGAAAAACTGTTTTTT.